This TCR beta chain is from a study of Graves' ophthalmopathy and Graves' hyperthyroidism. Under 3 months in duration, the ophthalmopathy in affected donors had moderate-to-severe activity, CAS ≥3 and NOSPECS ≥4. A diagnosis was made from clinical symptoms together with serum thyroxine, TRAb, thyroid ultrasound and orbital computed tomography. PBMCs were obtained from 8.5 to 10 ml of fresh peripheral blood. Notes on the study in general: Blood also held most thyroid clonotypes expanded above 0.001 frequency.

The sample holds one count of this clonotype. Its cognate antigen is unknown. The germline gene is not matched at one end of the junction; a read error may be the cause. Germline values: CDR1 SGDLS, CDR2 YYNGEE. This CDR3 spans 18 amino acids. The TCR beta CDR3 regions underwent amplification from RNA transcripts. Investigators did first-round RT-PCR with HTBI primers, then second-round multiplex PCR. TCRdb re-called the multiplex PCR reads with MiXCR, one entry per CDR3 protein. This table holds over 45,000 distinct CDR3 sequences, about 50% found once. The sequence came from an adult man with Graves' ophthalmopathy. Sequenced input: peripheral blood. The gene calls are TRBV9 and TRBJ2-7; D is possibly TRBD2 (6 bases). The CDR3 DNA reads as TGTGCCAGCAGCCCCCCCCGAACTGGGTCAGCGCCCCTCCGGGAGCGGTACTTC. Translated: CASSPPRTGSAPLRERYF.